The 21 T cell receptor beta chains in this list originate from one sample, sequenced in a study of spatial heterogeneity in lung cancer (dated by TCRdb to the late 2010s). The time point label, read with the paper, signifies: sample taken at primary tumor resection. General conclusions and limits of the study: The tumor nonsynonymous mutation count correlated with the number of expanded intratumoral alpha and beta TCRs.

The library was prepared using 5' RACE. For sequencing, a NextSeq 500 was employed. TCRdb passed the public sequencing reads through fastp at Q25 and MiXCR, retaining productive beta sequences. Rows merge per CDR3 protein into single entries with the most common DNA and genes. For this sample the table gives 12,000 to 15,000 distinct CDR3 sequences, of which approximately 4.5% were detected only once. The top ten constitute roughly 18% of the sample. No antigens are known for them. This material consisted of lung tumor tissue, taken at surgery. Source of these receptors: a female donor with early-stage non-small cell lung cancer.

This clonotype is medium-sized (0.01 to 0.1%) within its sample. The library was prepared for alpha chains; this beta chain is a stray read, so its frequency means little. The chain has TRBV28 and TRBJ2-1; D is uncertain. Trimming shortened V by 7 bases and J by 0 bases, and 16 bases separated the two germline ends. Germline V gene data show CDR1 as MDHEN and CDR2 as SYDVKM. The CDR3 has 16 amino acids. The CDR3 protein is CASTRSQNPSYNEQFF. In nucleotides, the CDR3 is TGTGCCAGCACCCGTTCCCAGAACCCCTCCTACAATGAGCAGTTCTTC.

The table lists this clonotype with many counts. For a library built for alpha chains, this beta chain is a stray read; little rests on its size. CDR3 loop: CASSSGHVTSVGTEAFF. For the CDR3, the DNA is TGTGCCAGCAGCTCCGGACACGTAACATCGGTGGGCACTGAAGCTTTCTTT. The J gene is TRBJ1-1, the V gene TRBV7-9; TRBD1 might be the D (5 bases). The CDR3 has 17 residues. V lost 4 bases, J lost 4 bases, and 22 bases lay in between. Germline V gene lookup returns CDR1 SEHNR and CDR2 FQNEAQ (reference sequence).

This clonotype has ten or more counts. A library made for alpha chains picked up this beta chain off target, so its size means little. CDR3 nucleotides: TGTGCCAGCAGCCAAGATGCGGGGCCCGACAGGTCACAGTTCTTC. This encodes CASSQDAGPDRSQFF. The V and J genes are TRBV3-1 and TRBJ2-1; possibly TRBD1 or TRBD2 for D (6 bases each). The CDR3 totals 15 residues. Germline assignment: CDR1 LGHDT and CDR2 YNNKEL (reference sequence). V was shortened by 0 bases and J by 13 bases, with 19 bases between the two germline ends.

This clonotype was observed at least ten times. This beta chain was picked up by a library intended for alpha chains and is off target, so its count carries little meaning. The CDR3 nucleotides are TGTGCCAGCAGTCAGGGGCGGGGAGAGACCCAGTACTTC. It specifies CASSQGRGETQYF. The chain employs TRBV6-5 and TRBJ2-5; D could derive from TRBD1 or TRBD2 (6 bases each). Germline V gene sequence: CDR1 MNHEY, CDR2 SVGAGI. V lost 5 bases and J lost 4, with 11 bases in between. CDR3 length equals 13 residues.

This clonotype was detected a few times. Because the library targeted alpha chains, this beta chain is an off-target read whose size means little. The gene calls are TRBV6-1 and TRBJ2-6; D is ambiguous. Germline-derived CDR1 and CDR2 are MNHNS and SASEGT. This CDR3 contains 15 residues. V gave up 2 bases and J gave up 2 bases, with 7 bases separating them. Written as DNA, the CDR3 is TGTGCCAGCAGTGAAACAAGGGCTGGGGCCAACGTCCTGACTTTC. It encodes CASSETRAGANVLTF.

This clonotype was seen only a few times. This beta chain represents an off-target read in a library built for alpha chains; its size is of limited meaning. The rearrangement uses TRBV5-1 and TRBJ2-3, with a tentative D call TRBD1 (5 bases). V was pared by 0 bases and J by 5 bases, with 16 bases between. Germline assignment: CDR1 SGHRS and CDR2 YFSETQ. This CDR3 spans 16 amino acids. CDR3 residues: CASSLGGQGAGDTQYF. CDR3 nucleotides: TGCGCCAGCAGCTTGGGTGGCCAAGGGGCAGGAGATACGCAGTATTTT.

This clonotype was found a few times. This beta chain is a stray read from a library made for alpha chains; its abundance is not meaningful. The chain recombines TRBV18 with TRBJ1-5; D unresolved. Germline CDR1 reads KGHSH; CDR2 reads LQKENI. CDR3 size: 15 residues. Trimming shortened V by 2 bases and J by 3 bases, and 11 bases separated the two germline ends. CDR3 nucleotides: TGTGCCAGCTCACCAGGGGTAGGGTACAATCAGCCCCAGCATTTT. Its protein product is CASSPGVGYNQPQHF.

This clonotype is judged large. The size of this beta chain means little, since it is a stray read in a library made for alpha chains. The chain combines TRBV7-6 with TRBJ1-1, with 9 nucleotides matching TRBD1. Germline lookup yields CDR1 SGHVS and CDR2 FNYEAQ. V gave up 5 bases and J gave up 5 bases; unmatched junction bases: 6. CDR3 length: 14 amino acids. The CDR3 reads CASSPGTGWTEAFF. DNA of the CDR3: TGTGCCAGCAGCCCTGGGACAGGGTGGACTGAAGCTTTCTTT.

This clonotype was detected ten times or more. Within a library made for alpha chains, this beta chain is off target, and its count is uninformative. The chain has TRBV2 and TRBJ2-3, with D perhaps TRBD1 or TRBD2 (5 bases each). From germline, CDR1 is SNHLY and CDR2 FYNNEI. The ends were cut back, 3 bases at V and 6 bases at J, with 7 bases in the middle. The CDR3 is 12 residues long. As DNA, the CDR3 is TGTGCCAGCAGTGACTGGGGGGATACGCAGTATTTT. Protein product: CASSDWGDTQYF.

This clonotype was counted ten times or more. A library prepared for alpha chains yielded this beta chain as an off-target read; its size is of little meaning. This sequence joins TRBV23-1 and TRBJ1-5; D is perhaps TRBD1 (6 bases). TRBV23-1 is marked as an open reading frame, function uncertain. The CDR3 runs 12 residues. Trimming left V 7 bases short and J 9 bases short, with 13 bases between. The CDR3 here is CASTPTGAPQHF. The CDR3 bases are TGCGCCAGCACCCCGACAGGTGCGCCCCAGCATTTT.

This clonotype is termed medium-sized. The library was designed around alpha chains, so this beta chain is a stray read whose abundance carries little weight. The chain couples TRBV27 to TRBJ2-7, with D unresolved. The germline V gene encodes CDR1 MNHEY and CDR2 SMNVEV (reference sequence). The CDR3 sequence is 15 residues long. Trimming left V 5 bases short and J 2 bases short, with 16 bases between. The CDR3 nucleotides are TGTGCCAGCAGTCCTGGACCAGCCTCCACCTACGAGCAGTACTTC. This encodes CASSPGPASTYEQYF.

The sample holds many counts of this clonotype. A library made for alpha chains picked up this beta chain off target, so its size means little. This CDR3 is CASSLSHQETQYF. In DNA form, the CDR3 reads TGTGCCAGCAGCTTATCTCACCAAGAGACCCAGTACTTC. The J gene is TRBJ2-5, the V gene TRBV7-3; D is unresolved. Germline-derived CDR1 and CDR2 are SGHTA and FQGTGA. The CDR3 totals 13 residues. V gave up 2 bases and J gave up 0 bases, with 4 bases separating them.

This clonotype was recorded at least ten times. Within a library made for alpha chains, this beta chain is off target, and its count is uninformative. This sequence joins TRBV20-1 and TRBJ1-2; no clear D. Germline CDR1 reads DFQATT; CDR2 reads SNEGSKA (reference sequence). V was shortened by 0 bases and J by 3 bases, with 11 bases between the two germline ends. CDR3 length equals 14 residues. CDR3 DNA: TGCAGTGCTAGAGATCCCGACGGTTACTATGGCTACACCTTC. Residues: CSARDPDGYYGYTF.

This clonotype came up many times. This beta chain is a stray read from a library made for alpha chains; its abundance is not meaningful. The chain's CDR3 is CASISSRSTGELFF. For the CDR3, the DNA is TGTGCCAGCATCTCAAGCAGATCCACCGGGGAGCTGTTTTTT. This chain connects TRBV2 to TRBJ2-2, with D unresolved. The CDR3 totals 14 residues. From germline, CDR1 is SNHLY and CDR2 FYNNEI. Trimming removed 7 bases from V and 4 bases from J, with 13 bases in between.

This clonotype was recorded a few times. The library was built for alpha chains, so this beta chain is an off-target read and its size means little. The chain recombines TRBV6-2 or TRBV6-3 with TRBJ2-5, with 8 nucleotides matching TRBD1. Unmatched junction bases numbered 13, after V lost 6 bases and J lost 4 bases. CDR1 and CDR2 (germline): MNHEY, SVGEGT. The CDR3 spans 16 residues. CDR3 loop: CASSSGGAEGGETQYF. In DNA, the CDR3 is TGTGCCAGCAGCTCAGGGGGCGCAGAGGGAGGAGAGACCCAGTACTTC.

The sample holds many counts of this clonotype. This beta chain lies outside the target of a library built for alpha chains; its clone size means little. The chain is built from TRBV2 and TRBJ2-1, with TRBD2 matching over 11 bases. The CDR3 spans 16 residues. Trimming at V came to 2 bases and at J to 9 bases, leaving 9 bases not matched to a gene. Germline CDR1 is SNHLY and CDR2 is FYNNEI. CDR3: CASSESASGGSGEQFF. The DNA of the CDR3 is TGTGCCAGCAGTGAATCTGCTAGCGGGGGGTCGGGTGAGCAGTTCTTC.

Many counts were recorded for this clonotype. This beta chain represents an off-target read in a library built for alpha chains; its size is of limited meaning. The V call is TRBV20-1, the J call TRBJ2-7; 9 bases map to TRBD1. CDR3 length equals 15 residues. Germline assignment: CDR1 DFQATT and CDR2 SNEGSKA (reference sequence). With 1 base clipped from V and 2 bases from J, the junction kept 6 bases outside the gene matches. The CDR3: CSARGLRTGAYEQYF. CDR3 nucleotides: TGCAGTGCTAGAGGGCTGCGGACAGGGGCCTACGAGCAGTACTTC.

This clonotype has a count of ten or more. As an off-target read in a library built for alpha chains, this beta chain has a frequency of little significance. The chain links TRBV7-8 to TRBJ2-1; 8 nucleotides align to TRBD2. The CDR3 runs 13 residues. V dropped 1 base and J dropped 10; count of bases not matched to a gene: 3. Germline assignment: CDR1 SGHVS and CDR2 FQNEAQ. The CDR3 region has the DNA TGTGCCAGCAGCTTAGATCTAGCGGGCGAGCAGTTCTTC. Protein: CASSLDLAGEQFF.

This clonotype is labeled as medium-sized. Being off target in a library aimed at alpha chains, this beta chain has a size of little meaning. This rearrangement joins TRBV10-3 to TRBJ1-1; 8 bases agree with TRBD1. The CDR3 covers 13 residues. After removal of 9 bases from V and 1 base from J, the junction contained 4 bases not matched to a gene. Germline V gives CDR1 ENHRY, CDR2 SYGVKD. The CDR3 protein is CAISDRANTEAFF. The CDR3 DNA follows: TGTGCCATTTCGGACAGGGCGAACACTGAAGCTTTCTTT.

Note on this clonotype: Being one base from a much bigger clone, this may be a read error. In this CDR3 the conserved last residue, phenylalanine or tryptophan, is missing, so a read error is likely. Since the library was made to target alpha chains, this beta chain is a stray read and its abundance is not meaningful. The chain uses TRBV5-1 and TRBJ1-6; D unclear. This CDR3 is 15 amino acids long. V lost 0 bases, J lost 7 bases, and 11 bases lay in between. Per germline, CDR1 SGHRS and CDR2 YFSETQ. The CDR3 DNA follows: TGCGCCAGCAGCTTGGGGGAAGCTGAAAATTCACCCCTCCACCTT. Protein sequence: CASSLGEAENSPLHL.

This clonotype was observed at least ten times. This beta chain appears as a stray read in a library generated for alpha chains; its size is not informative. J is TRBJ1-5 and V is TRBV7-2, with D perhaps matching TRBD1 (5 bases). Germline CDR1 SGHTA, CDR2 FQGNSA. The CDR3 consists of 16 residues. The V end lost 1 base, the J end lost 2 bases, and 12 bases lay between the germline ends. CDR3 residues: CASSLVRGMGNQPQHF. The CDR3 DNA reads TGTGCCAGCAGCTTAGTGAGGGGTATGGGCAATCAGCCCCAGCATTTT.